One and the same sample provided the 3 T cell receptor beta chains below, sequenced in a study of control samples from healthy donors and cancer patients. The table came from immunoSEQ multiplex PCR; TCRdb's copy has only in-frame clones and leaves some out. In the table there are 120,000 or so clones, approximately 89% of which are singletons. Sequencing was carried out using blood. These receptors all stem from a man between 60 and 70 years old in good health.

The chain joins TRBV9 to TRBJ2-3, with TRBD2 matching over 14 bases. There are 16 residues in the CDR3. The junction had 5 bases not matched to a gene; V was cut back by 0 bases and J by 8 bases. Germline CDR1 and CDR2: SGDLS and YYNGEE. CDR3 nucleotides: TGTGCCAGCAGCGTAGATACGGGGACTAGCGGGGGTACGCAGTATTTT. Its protein is CASSVDTGTSGGTQYF.

CDR3 residues: CASSERGTDTQYF. Written as DNA, the CDR3 is TGTGCCAGCAGTGAACGGGGCACAGATACGCAGTATTTT. The J gene is TRBJ2-3, the V gene TRBV28, with unresolved D. This CDR3 has 13 amino acids. Germline CDR1 and CDR2: MDHEN and SYDVKM. Between the trimmed V and J ends, which lost 5 bases and 1 base, there was a span of 7 bases.

This chain joins TRBV7-8 and TRBJ2-2; D may be TRBD1 (6 bases). This CDR3 comprises 16 residues. The V end was cut by 4 bases, the J end by 4 bases, with 16 bases between. The germline V gene encodes CDR1 SGHVS and CDR2 FQNEAQ. The CDR3 spells CASSSNRVSFTGELFF. The DNA of the CDR3 is TGTGCCAGCAGCTCTAACAGGGTGTCTTTCACCGGGGAGCTGTTTTTT.